This TCR beta chain was obtained from a study of Graves' ophthalmopathy and Graves' hyperthyroidism. This clonotype appeared many times. CDR1 MNHNY and CDR2 SVGAGI come from the germline V gene (reference sequence). The CDR3 sequence is 14 residues long. V trimming: 6 bases; J trimming: 4 bases; junction bases outside the gene matches: 6. RNA transcripts yielded amplified TCR beta CDR3 regions. Second-round multiplex PCR came after first-round RT-PCR with HTBI primers. MiXCR was run by TCRdb on the multiplex PCR reads, yielding one entry per CDR3 protein. This table holds about 590,000 distinct CDR3 sequences, about two fifths found once.

The sequenced sample was peripheral blood or thyroid tissue (not recorded which). The rearrangement links TRBV6-6 to TRBJ1-2; 9 bases align to TRBD1. The receptor's source is an adult man with Graves' hyperthyroidism. CDR3 sequence reads: CASSRGQGGYGYTF. CDR3 DNA: TGTGCCAGCAGCCGGGGACAGGGAGGCTATGGCTACACCTTC.